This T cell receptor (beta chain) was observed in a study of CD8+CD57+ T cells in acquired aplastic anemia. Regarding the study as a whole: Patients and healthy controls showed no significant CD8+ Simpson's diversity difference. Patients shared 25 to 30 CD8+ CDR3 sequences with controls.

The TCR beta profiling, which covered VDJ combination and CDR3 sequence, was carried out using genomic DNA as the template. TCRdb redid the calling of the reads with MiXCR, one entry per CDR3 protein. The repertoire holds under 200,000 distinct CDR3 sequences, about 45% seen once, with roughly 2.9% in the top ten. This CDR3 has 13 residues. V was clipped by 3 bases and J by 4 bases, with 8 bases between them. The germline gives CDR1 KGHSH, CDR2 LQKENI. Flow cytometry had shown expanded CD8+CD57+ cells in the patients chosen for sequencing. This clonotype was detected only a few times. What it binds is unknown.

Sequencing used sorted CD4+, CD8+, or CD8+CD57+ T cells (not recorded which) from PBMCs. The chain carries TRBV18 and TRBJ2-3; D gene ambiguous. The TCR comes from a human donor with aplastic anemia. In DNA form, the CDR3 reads TGTGCCAGCTCACCTCCAGGAGCAGATACGCAGTATTTT. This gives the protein CASSPPGADTQYF. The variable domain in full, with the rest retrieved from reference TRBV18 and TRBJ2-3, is NAGVMQNPRHLVRRRGQEARLRCSPMKGHSHVYWYRQLPEEGLKFMVYLQKENIIDESGMPKERFSAEFPKEGPSILRIQQVVRGDSAAYFCASSPPGADTQYFGPGTRLTVL.